This T cell receptor beta chain was sequenced in a study of OX40 agonist ivuxolimab in advanced cancers. Concerning this clone: Its antigen is unidentified.

Method: immunoSEQ multiplex PCR; TCRdb's copy keeps in-frame clones and lacks some. Among about 130,000 clones, around 93% were seen once, and the ten largest hold over 0.8%. Study-wide points: Expanded clones were, on average, more numerous among CD8+ T cells than CD4+.

Sequences were derived from CD4+ or CD8+ T cells sorted from blood, sampled in a trial of the OX40 agonist ivuxolimab. The receptor was isolated from an adult with an advanced solid tumor such as melanoma, head and neck, liver or kidney cancer.

CDR3 bases: TGCAGCGCCGCTGAACTCGCTGGTTCAGATACGCAGTATTTT. This gives the protein CSAAELAGSDTQYF. The rearrangement joins TRBV29-1 to TRBJ2-3, with D unclear. V dropped 7 bases and J dropped 4 bases, with 18 bases sitting between them. CDR3 size: 14 residues. Germline CDR1 reads SQVTM; CDR2 reads ANQGSEA.